Listed here is a single T cell receptor beta chain. This sample was included in a study of shared clonotypes between healthy human individuals. Germline values: CDR1 MDHEN, CDR2 SYDVKM. Losses at the gene ends were 10 bases for V and 4 bases for J; bases not matched to a gene: 15. This CDR3 contains 15 residues. The table came from immunoSEQ multiplex PCR; TCRdb's copy has only in-frame clones and leaves some out. Of 450,000 to 500,000 clones listed, about 82% are singletons. The origin of this receptor is a woman aged 40 to 50 in good health. Some clones in this sample may be carry-over from other donors' samples. The V call is TRBV28, the J call TRBJ2-7; 8 nucleotides match TRBD2. Sequenced material: PBMCs. The CDR3 loop is CATLGGGRGGYEQYF. CDR3 bases: TGTGCCACCCTCGGGGGGGGGCGAGGGGGGTACGAGCAGTACTTC.